One sample yielded the 15 T cell receptor beta chains listed below, sequenced in a study of T-cell memory formation after mild COVID-19. TCRdb called the 5' RACE reads again in MiXCR, with one record for every CDR3 protein. Of approximately 580,000 distinct CDR3 sequences listed, around 21% are singletons. Sample: PBMCs or a T cell subset sorted from them (not recorded which). These receptors all come from an adult woman who had mild COVID-19 (a few samples of this study predate the infection). Cell type and time point are not known.

In this sample, this clonotype turned up a few times. J is TRBJ2-3 and V is TRBV7-6; D possibly corresponds to TRBD2 (6 bases). This CDR3 is 14 amino acids long. Germline V gene lookup returns CDR1 SGHVS and CDR2 FNYEAQ. V was cut by 5 bases and J by 2 bases, with 11 bases left in between. CDR3 amino acids: CASSPRDPTDTQYF. CDR3 nucleotide sequence: TGTGCCAGCAGCCCGCGGGATCCCACAGATACGCAGTATTTT.

The rearrangement joins TRBV11-2 to TRBJ2-1, with D uncertain. This CDR3 comprises 14 residues. The germline gives CDR1 SGHAT, CDR2 FQNNGV. Between the trimmed V and J ends, which lost 4 bases and 5 bases, there was a span of 12 bases. The CDR3 DNA is TGTGCCAGCAGCTCAATAAGGAAAAACAATGAGCAGTTCTTC. Its translation: CASSSIRKNNEQFF. The variable domain in full, with the rest retrieved from reference TRBV11-2 and TRBJ2-1, is EAGVAQSPRYKIIEKRQSVAFWCNPISGHATLYWYQQILGQGPKLLIQFQNNGVVDDSQLPKDRFSAERLKGVDSTLKIQPAKLEDSAVYLCASSSIRKNNEQFFGPGTRLTVL.

This rearrangement joins TRBV4-1 to TRBJ2-2; 9 nucleotides align to TRBD1. Germline V lookup: CDR1 MGHRA, CDR2 YSYEKL. This CDR3 has 15 amino acids. Trimming at V came to 1 base and at J to 8 bases, leaving 5 bases not matched to a gene. CDR3 sequence (DNA): TGCGCCAGCAGCCAAGTCGGGACAGGGTATGGGGAGCTGTTTTTT. It is translated as CASSQVGTGYGELFF.

The rearrangement uses TRBV2 and TRBJ1-5; tentative D call: TRBD1 (5 bases). The V gene's germline CDR1 is SNHLY and CDR2 FYNNEI. The CDR3 consists of 16 residues. Trimming left V 7 bases short and J 0 bases short, with 16 bases between. This chain's CDR3 is CASTEVNRHSNQPQHF. The CDR3 nucleotides are TGTGCCAGCACAGAAGTTAACAGGCATAGCAATCAGCCCCAGCATTTT.

The chain uses TRBV12-3 or TRBV12-4 and TRBJ2-3; 7 nucleotides match TRBD2. Trimming cost V 6 bases and J 0 bases; bases outside gene matches: 6. CDR3 length equals 15 residues. CDR3: CASSKLASSTDTQYF. The CDR3 nucleotides are TGTGCCAGCAGCAAACTAGCGTCTAGCACAGATACGCAGTATTTT.

This chain connects TRBV5-1 to TRBJ1-1; D is unclear. Trimming cost V 1 base and J 0 bases, with 13 bases left between them. Germline CDR1 is SGHRS and CDR2 is YFSETQ. The CDR3 is 16 residues long. CDR3 DNA sequence: TGCGCCAGCAGCTTGATGTACGAGAACATGAACACTGAAGCTTTCTTT. This codes for CASSLMYENMNTEAFF. Full variable domain (remainder filled in from reference TRBV5-1 and TRBJ1-1): KAGVTQTPRYLIKTRGQQVTLSCSPISGHRSVSWYQQTPGQGLQFLFEYFSETQRNKGNFPGRFSGRQFSNSRSEMNVSTLELGDSALYLCASSLMYENMNTEAFFGQGTRLTVV.

The table lists this clonotype with a few counts. The V gene is TRBV5-1, the J gene TRBJ2-5; 11 bases line up with TRBD2. Germline V gene data show CDR1 as SGHRS and CDR2 as YFSETQ. V was pared by 4 bases and J by 4 bases, with 6 bases of the junction left unmatched. This CDR3 has 15 amino acids. The CDR3 is CASSVSGGAGETQYF. DNA of the CDR3: TGCGCCAGCAGCGTTAGCGGGGGGGCCGGAGAGACCCAGTACTTC.

This clonotype appeared a few times. This sequence joins TRBV30 and TRBJ1-2; TRBD1 agrees at 8 bases. CDR3 length: 12 residues. Germline trimming cut 1 base from V and 8 bases from J; bases unmatched to any gene: 3. Germline CDR1 GTSNPN, CDR2 SVGIG (reference sequence). DNA of the CDR3: TGTGCCTGGAGTGCGACAGGGGAAGGCTACACCTTC. This codes for CAWSATGEGYTF.

V and J are TRBV13 and TRBJ1-2; 11 bases align to TRBD1. J lost 4 bases, V lost 5 bases, and 6 bases had no gene match. The germline gives CDR1 PRHDT, CDR2 FYEKMQ (reference sequence). The CDR3 is 15 residues long. The CDR3 region is CASSPRTGGTYGYTF. The CDR3 DNA follows: TGTGCCAGCAGCCCCCGGACAGGGGGCACCTATGGCTACACCTTC.

CDR3 in DNA: TGTGCCAGCAGTCGCCTCGGACAGGGGCTGTCCTACGAGCAGTACTTC. It is translated as CASSRLGQGLSYEQYF. The chain combines TRBV6-5 with TRBJ2-7, with 9 bases aligning to TRBD1. The CDR3 contains 16 residues. CDR1 is MNHEY, CDR2 SVGAGI, per germline. The J segment lost 1 base and the V segment lost 5 bases, leaving 9 bases of the junction unmatched.

This clonotype was seen only a few times. The rearrangement joins TRBV7-9 to TRBJ2-7; TRBD1 is a possible D gene (5 bases). Trimming took off 2 bases at V and 0 bases at J, with 14 bases between the two ends. Germline CDR1 and CDR2: SEHNR and FQNEAQ (reference sequence). The CDR3 totals 16 residues. CDR3: CASSLWPATDSYEQYF. CDR3 DNA sequence: TGTGCCAGCAGCTTATGGCCTGCGACAGACTCCTACGAGCAGTACTTC.

The table lists this clonotype with a few counts. This chain links TRBV19 with TRBJ2-5; D perhaps matches TRBD1 (5 bases). CDR1 is LNHDA and CDR2 is SQIVND in the germline V gene (reference sequence). This CDR3 is 12 amino acids long. V dropped 10 bases and J dropped 0 bases, with 9 bases sitting between them. CDR3 sequence (DNA): TGTGCCACCTCGACAGACCAAGAGACCCAGTACTTC. This codes for CATSTDQETQYF.

This clonotype was seen once. The chain employs TRBV2 and TRBJ1-2; 7 bases map to TRBD1. The CDR3 sequence is 13 residues long. Germline V gives CDR1 SNHLY, CDR2 FYNNEI. V trimming: 7 bases; J trimming: 5 bases; junction bases outside the gene matches: 7. CDR3 DNA sequence: TGTGCCAGCAAAGACCGACAGGGTTATGGCTACACCTTC. It encodes CASKDRQGYGYTF.

This sequence joins TRBV5-5 and TRBJ1-3, with a possible D match to TRBD1 (5 bases). Trimming stripped 3 bases from V and 1 base from J, with 29 bases between. Germline lookup yields CDR1 SGHKS and CDR2 YYEKEE (reference sequence). The CDR3 runs 21 residues. CDR3 protein: CASSSYGGALPGYRSGNTIYF. The CDR3 DNA follows: TGTGCCAGCAGCTCCTATGGCGGGGCCTTACCCGGGTACCGGTCTGGAAACACCATATATTTT.

This clonotype was observed a handful of times. This chain joins TRBV12-3 or TRBV12-4 and TRBJ1-2; no definite D call. CDR3 length: 14 residues. Trimming shortened V by 7 bases and J by 2 bases, and 14 bases separated the two germline ends. The CDR3: CASTHLTPNYGYTF. As DNA, the CDR3 is TGTGCCAGCACCCATCTGACCCCAAACTATGGCTACACCTTC.